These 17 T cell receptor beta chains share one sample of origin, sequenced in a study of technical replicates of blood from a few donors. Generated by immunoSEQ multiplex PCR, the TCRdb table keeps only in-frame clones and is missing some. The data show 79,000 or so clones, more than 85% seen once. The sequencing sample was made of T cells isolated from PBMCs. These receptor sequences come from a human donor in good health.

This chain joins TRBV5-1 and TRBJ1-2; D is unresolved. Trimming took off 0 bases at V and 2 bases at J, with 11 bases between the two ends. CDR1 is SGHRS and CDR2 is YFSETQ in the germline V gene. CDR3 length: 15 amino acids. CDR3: CASSLGETPNYGYTF. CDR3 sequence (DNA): TGCGCCAGCAGCTTGGGAGAGACACCAAACTATGGCTACACCTTC.

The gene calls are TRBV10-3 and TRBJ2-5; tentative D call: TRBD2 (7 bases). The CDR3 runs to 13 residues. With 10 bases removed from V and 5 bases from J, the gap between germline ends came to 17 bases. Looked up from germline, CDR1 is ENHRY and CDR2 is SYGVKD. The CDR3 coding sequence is TGTGCCACGGAGGAGGGGGGGCGGGAGACCCAGTACTTC. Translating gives CATEEGGRETQYF.

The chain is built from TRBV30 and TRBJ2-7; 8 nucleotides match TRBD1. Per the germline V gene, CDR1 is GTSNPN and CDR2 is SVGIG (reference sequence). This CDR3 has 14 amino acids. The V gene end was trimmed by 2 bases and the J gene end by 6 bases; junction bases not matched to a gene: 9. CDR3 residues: CAWSRLDRAGEQYF. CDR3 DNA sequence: TGTGCCTGGAGTCGGCTGGACAGGGCGGGCGAGCAGTACTTC.

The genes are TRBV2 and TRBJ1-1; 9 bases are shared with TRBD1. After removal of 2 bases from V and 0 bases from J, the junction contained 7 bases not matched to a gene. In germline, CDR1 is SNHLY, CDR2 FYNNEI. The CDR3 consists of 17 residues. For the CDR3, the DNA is TGTGCCAGCAGTGAAACCCGGACAGGGGCCATGAACACTGAAGCTTTCTTT. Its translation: CASSETRTGAMNTEAFF.

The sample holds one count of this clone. The CDR3 nucleotides are TGTGCCAGCAGTGGGGGGGGAGTTGGAAACACCATATATTTT. As protein: CASSGGGVGNTIYF. The chain uses TRBV2 and TRBJ1-3; TRBD1 might be the D (5 bases). The length of the CDR3 is 14 residues. V was shortened by 4 bases and J by 3 bases, with 10 bases between the two germline ends. Germline loops: CDR1 SNHLY, CDR2 FYNNEI. The full variable domain, rest sourced from reference TRBV2 and TRBJ1-3, is EPEVTQTPSHQVTQMGQEVILRCVPISNHLYFYWYRQILGQKVEFLVSFYNNEISEKSEIFDDQFSVERPDGSNFTLKIRSTKLEDSAMYFCASSGGGVGNTIYFGEGSWLTVV.

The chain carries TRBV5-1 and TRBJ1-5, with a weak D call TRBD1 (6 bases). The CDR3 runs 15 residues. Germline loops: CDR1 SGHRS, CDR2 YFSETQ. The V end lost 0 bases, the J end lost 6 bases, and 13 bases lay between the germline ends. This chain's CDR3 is CASSLEGDGGQPQHF. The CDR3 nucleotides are TGCGCCAGCAGCTTGGAGGGGGATGGGGGTCAGCCCCAGCATTTT.

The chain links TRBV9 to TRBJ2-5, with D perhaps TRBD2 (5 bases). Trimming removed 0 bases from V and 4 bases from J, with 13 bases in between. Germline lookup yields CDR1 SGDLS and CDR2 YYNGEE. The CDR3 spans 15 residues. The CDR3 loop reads CASSVGLAGLETQYF. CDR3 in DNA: TGTGCCAGCAGCGTAGGGCTAGCTGGCTTAGAGACCCAGTACTTC.

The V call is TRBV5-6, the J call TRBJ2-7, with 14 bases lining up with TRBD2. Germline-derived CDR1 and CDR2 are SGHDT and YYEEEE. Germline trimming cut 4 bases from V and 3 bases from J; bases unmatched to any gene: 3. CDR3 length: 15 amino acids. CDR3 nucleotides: TGTGCCAGCAGCCTGGGACTAGCGGGAGTCTACGAGCAGTACTTC. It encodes CASSLGLAGVYEQYF.

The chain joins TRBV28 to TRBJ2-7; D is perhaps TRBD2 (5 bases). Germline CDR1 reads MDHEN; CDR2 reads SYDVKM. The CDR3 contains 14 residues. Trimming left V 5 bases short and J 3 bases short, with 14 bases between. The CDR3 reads CASSPSSVVYEQYF. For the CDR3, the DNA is TGTGCCAGCAGTCCAAGTAGCGTTGTCTACGAGCAGTACTTC.

CDR3 loop: CASSVGTGASNTEAFF. The CDR3 DNA sequence: TGCGCCAGCAGCGTTGGGACAGGGGCTTCTAACACTGAAGCTTTCTTT. V is TRBV5-1 and J is TRBJ1-1; 10 nucleotides line up with TRBD1. With V trimmed by 4 bases and J by 2 bases, 8 bases remained unmatched. The CDR3 runs to 16 residues. Germline CDR1 SGHRS, CDR2 YFSETQ.

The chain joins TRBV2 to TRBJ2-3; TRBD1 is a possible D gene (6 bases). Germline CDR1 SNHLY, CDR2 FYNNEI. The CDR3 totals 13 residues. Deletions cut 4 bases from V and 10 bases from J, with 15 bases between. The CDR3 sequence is CASSVFQGSAQYF. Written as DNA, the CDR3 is TGTGCCAGCAGTGTATTTCAGGGGTCGGCGCAGTATTTT.

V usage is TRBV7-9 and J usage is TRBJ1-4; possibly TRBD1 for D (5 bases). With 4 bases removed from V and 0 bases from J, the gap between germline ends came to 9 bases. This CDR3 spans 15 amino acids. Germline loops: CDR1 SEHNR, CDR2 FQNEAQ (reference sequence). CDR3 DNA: TGTGCCAGCAGCTCAGACAGTGCAACTAATGAAAAACTGTTTTTT. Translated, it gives CASSSDSATNEKLFF.

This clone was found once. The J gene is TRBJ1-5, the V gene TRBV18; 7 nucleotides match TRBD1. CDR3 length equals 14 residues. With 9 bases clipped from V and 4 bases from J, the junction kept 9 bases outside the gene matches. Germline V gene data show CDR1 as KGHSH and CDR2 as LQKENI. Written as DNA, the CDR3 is TGTGCCAGTGAAGAGGACAGGCAAAATCAGCCCCAGCATTTT. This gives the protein CASEEDRQNQPQHF.

The CDR3 nucleotides read TGTGCCAGCAGTTACTCACCCGGGATCTCCTACGAGCAGTACTTC. This sequence encodes CASSYSPGISYEQYF. The rearrangement joins TRBV6-6 to TRBJ2-7, with D possibly matching TRBD2 (5 bases). The CDR3 is 15 residues long. The V end was cut by 0 bases, the J end by 0 bases, with 9 bases between. The V gene's germline CDR1 is MNHNY and CDR2 SVGAGI (reference sequence).

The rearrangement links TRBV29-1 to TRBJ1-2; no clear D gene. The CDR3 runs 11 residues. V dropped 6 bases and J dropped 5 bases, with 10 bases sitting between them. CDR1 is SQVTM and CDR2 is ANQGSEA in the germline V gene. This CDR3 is CSVRDLYGYTF. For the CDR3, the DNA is TGCAGCGTGAGGGATTTATATGGCTACACCTTC. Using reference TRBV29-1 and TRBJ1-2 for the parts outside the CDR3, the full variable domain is SAVISQKPSRDICQRGTSLTIQCQVDSQVTMMFWYRQQPGQSLTLIATANQGSEATYESGFVIDKFPISRPNLTFSTLTVSNMSPEDSSIYLCSVRDLYGYTFGSGTRLTVV.

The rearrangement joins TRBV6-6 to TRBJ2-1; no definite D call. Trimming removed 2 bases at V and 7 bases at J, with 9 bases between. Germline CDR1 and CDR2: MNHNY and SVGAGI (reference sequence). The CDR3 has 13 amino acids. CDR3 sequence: CASSYISTNEQFF. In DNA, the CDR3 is TGTGCCAGCAGTTACATCTCGACTAATGAGCAGTTCTTC.

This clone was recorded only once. In DNA, the CDR3 is TGTGCCAGCAGTGAATTTACAGGGTTAACCACTGAAGCTTTCTTT. Translated: CASSEFTGLTTEAFF. This chain joins TRBV25-1 and TRBJ1-1; D is possibly TRBD1 (6 bases). V lost 1 base and J 4 bases, leaving 13 bases between the germline ends. The CDR3 loop spans 15 amino acids. Germline V lookup: CDR1 MGHDK, CDR2 SYGVNS.